One sample yielded the 2 T cell receptor beta chains listed below, sequenced in a study of blood T cell repertoires in COVID-19. The data were produced by immunoSEQ multiplex PCR, yet TCRdb's version contains in-frame clones alone and is incomplete. The data hold 250,000 or so clones, with around 89% observed a single time. The specimen was peripheral blood. The receptors stem from a young man with COVID-19, enrolled during active disease.

The rearrangement joins TRBV4-2 to TRBJ2-7; 10 bases are shared with TRBD2. With 4 bases clipped from V and 7 bases from J, the junction kept 7 bases outside the gene matches. The germline gives CDR1 LGHNA, CDR2 YNFKEQ. This CDR3 has 14 residues. The CDR3 DNA follows: TGTGCCAGCAGCCCCCTAGCGGGGGTGGAGGAGCAGTACTTC. This translates into CASSPLAGVEEQYF.

This sequence joins TRBV5-6 and TRBJ2-7; 7 nucleotides align to TRBD1. Looked up from germline, CDR1 is SGHDT and CDR2 is YYEEEE. This CDR3 region has 12 residues. Trimming cost V 2 bases and J 4 bases; bases outside gene matches: 0. CDR3 DNA sequence: TGTGCCAGCAGCTTACAGGGGTACGAGCAGTACTTC. Translation gives CASSLQGYEQYF.